A single sample is the source of the 20 T cell receptor beta chains below, sequenced in a study of monozygotic twins with inflammatory bowel disease. Each CDR3 protein gets one entry in TCRdb, which reprocessed the 5' RACE reads and gives no DNA. The sample data list about 99,000 distinct CDR3 sequences. Sequencing used blood. These receptors were collected from a human donor with ulcerative colitis or Crohn's disease, or a healthy co-twin of an affected twin (not recorded which).

The chain recombines TRBV6-2 or TRBV6-3 with TRBJ2-5; lacking DNA, the TRBD2 call made by TCRdb goes unchecked. The length of the CDR3 is 15 residues. CDR1 MNHEY and CDR2 SVGEGT come from the germline V gene. The chain's CDR3 is CASSSLAEYRETQYF.

The V and J genes are TRBV7-9 and TRBJ2-3; TCRdb gives TRBD2 as the D gene, but with no DNA this cannot be confirmed. The CDR3 is 16 amino acids. Looked up from germline, CDR1 is SEHNR and CDR2 is FQNEAQ (reference sequence). This CDR3 reads CASSPGTSGGTDTQYF.

The chain combines TRBV20-1 with TRBJ2-2; there is no DNA to check the TCRdb D call of TRBD1. The CDR3 is made up of 15 amino acids. Germline V CDR1 and CDR2: DFQATT, SNEGSKA (reference sequence). The CDR3: CSARGTGGQTGELFF.

The V gene is TRBV19, the J gene TRBJ1-2. Per germline, CDR1 LNHDA and CDR2 SQIVND (reference sequence). The CDR3 has 13 amino acids. The CDR3 loop is CASNPFESYGYTF.

The CDR3 loop reads CASSLLDTSGNEQFF. The chain has TRBV28 and TRBJ2-1; TCRdb selects TRBD2, and the lack of DNA leaves this call unchecked. Looked up from germline, CDR1 is MDHEN and CDR2 is SYDVKM. CDR3 length: 15 amino acids.

The chain has TRBV6-5 and TRBJ2-1; TCRdb designates TRBD1, a call that cannot be tested without DNA. CDR3 size: 17 residues. Germline CDR1 is MNHEY and CDR2 is SVGAGI. The CDR3: CASSYSKQGQGKYEQFF.

The gene calls are TRBV6-6 and TRBJ1-6. Per germline, CDR1 MNHNY and CDR2 SVGAGI (reference sequence). This CDR3 has 14 amino acids. The CDR3 loop reads CASSYSTDNSPLHF.

V gene TRBV27 combines with J gene TRBJ2-4; no DNA is available, so the TRBD1 call from TCRdb remains unchecked. Germline V gene sequence: CDR1 MNHEY, CDR2 SMNVEV (reference sequence). The CDR3 runs to 13 residues. The CDR3 loop reads CASSPQGGVIQYF.

The chain has TRBV3-1 and TRBJ1-1; TCRdb returns TRBD1, unconfirmable since there is no DNA. This CDR3 has 16 amino acids. CDR1 and CDR2 (germline): LGHDT, YNNKEL (reference sequence). The CDR3 sequence: CASSPIGRGRATEAFF.

V and J are TRBV5-1 and TRBJ2-2; TCRdb's D call, TRBD1, is unchecked because there is no DNA. The CDR3 runs 14 residues. Germline V gene data show CDR1 as SGHRS and CDR2 as YFSETQ. CDR3 region: CASAGQGESGELFF.

V is TRBV30 and J is TRBJ1-5. This CDR3 is built from 13 residues. The germline V gene has CDR1 GTSNPN and CDR2 SVGIG (reference sequence). CDR3 protein: CAWSRGIDQPQHF.

V and J are TRBV7-2 and TRBJ1-5; the TCRdb D gene call, TRBD1, has no DNA to confirm it. The CDR3 extends over 13 amino acids. Germline V gene lookup returns CDR1 SGHTA and CDR2 FQGNSA. The CDR3 sequence is CASSPDRGEPQHF.

This chain joins TRBV7-8 and TRBJ1-2; TCRdb selects TRBD1, and the lack of DNA leaves this call unchecked. The CDR3 contains 16 residues. Germline V lookup: CDR1 SGHVS, CDR2 FQNEAQ. This CDR3 reads CASSRDSGQGGYGYTF.

The chain has TRBV20-1 and TRBJ1-2; the TCRdb call, TRBD1, lacks DNA for checking. The CDR3 contains 13 residues. The germline V gene encodes CDR1 DFQATT and CDR2 SNEGSKA (reference sequence). CDR3 amino acids: CSARDAGNYCYTF.

V usage is TRBV12-3 or TRBV12-4 and J usage is TRBJ1-4; checking the TCRdb D call of TRBD1 is not possible without DNA. The CDR3 covers 14 residues. The CDR3 spells CASSLKQGGEKLFF.

The chain links TRBV12-3 or TRBV12-4 to TRBJ2-1; without DNA, the TCRdb call of TRBD2 cannot be checked. The CDR3 sequence is 14 residues long. The CDR3 spells CASWRYGGAVGQFF.

V usage is TRBV6-2 or TRBV6-3 and J usage is TRBJ1-5; TCRdb's D call, TRBD1, is unchecked because there is no DNA. Germline CDR1 and CDR2: MNHEY and SVGEGT. This CDR3 comprises 18 residues. CDR3 in amino acids: CASSYSGQGVYSNQPQHF.

The J gene is TRBJ2-3, the V gene TRBV4-2; TCRdb selects TRBD2, and the lack of DNA leaves this call unchecked. Per the germline V gene, CDR1 is LGHNA and CDR2 is YNFKEQ. The CDR3 runs 15 residues. CDR3 sequence reads: CASTISGASTDTQYF.

The chain carries TRBV5-8 and TRBJ1-1. The CDR3 is 16 residues long. CDR1 and CDR2 (germline): SGHTS, YDEGEE. The CDR3 sequence: CASSRAEGVMNTEAFF.

The chain couples TRBV7-2 to TRBJ2-7. Germline-derived CDR1 and CDR2 are SGHTA and FQGNSA. There are 14 residues in the CDR3. The CDR3 protein is CASSLGRRNYEQYF.